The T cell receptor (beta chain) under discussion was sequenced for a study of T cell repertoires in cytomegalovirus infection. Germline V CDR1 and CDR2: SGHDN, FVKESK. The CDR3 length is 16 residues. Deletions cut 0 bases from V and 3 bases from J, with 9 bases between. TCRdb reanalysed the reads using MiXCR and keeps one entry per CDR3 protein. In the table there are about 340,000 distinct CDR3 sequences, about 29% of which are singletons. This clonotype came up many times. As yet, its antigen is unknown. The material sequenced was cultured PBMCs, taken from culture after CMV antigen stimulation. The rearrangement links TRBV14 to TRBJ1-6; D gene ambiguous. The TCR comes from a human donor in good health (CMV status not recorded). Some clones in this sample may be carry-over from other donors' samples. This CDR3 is CASSQDGPFYNSPLHF. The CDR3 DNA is TGTGCCAGCAGCCAAGATGGTCCATTCTATAATTCACCCCTCCACTTT.